This T cell receptor (beta chain) originates from a study of T cell responses to AZD1222 COVID-19 vaccine. In its sample, this clone was seen once. Its antigen is unknown. The repertoire was sequenced with immunoSEQ multiplex PCR; TCRdb's copy has only in-frame clones and lacks some. This table has about 110,000 clones, roughly 84% appearing once. Study-wide results and caveats: Donor demographics were predominantly white British with a female majority; clonal diversity may be underestimated. At baseline, just a handful of AZD1222 recipients tested seropositive.

This sample comprised peripheral blood, obtained on day 0 of AZD1222 vaccination. This clonotype originated in an adult in good health.

In nucleotides, the CDR3 is TGTGCCAGCAGCTCCGAGTTAGGCTGGGGCATAAATACGCAGTATTTT. Its protein product is CASSSELGWGINTQYF. The chain is built from TRBV7-2 and TRBJ2-3; D is possibly TRBD1 (5 bases). The CDR3 extends over 16 amino acids. Germline CDR1 SGHTA, CDR2 FQGNSA. The V end was cut by 4 bases, the J end by 7 bases, with 21 bases between.